The rows below give T cell receptor beta chains drawn from one sample of a study of T cells in Graves' hyperthyroidism and ophthalmopathy. TCRdb reprocessed the multiplex PCR reads via MiXCR and lists one record per CDR3 protein. The sample has over 500,000 distinct CDR3 sequences, 35% to 50% seen once. The source material was peripheral blood or thyroid tissue (not recorded which). Receptor source: an adult woman with Graves' disease, either hyperthyroidism or ophthalmopathy (not recorded which). Each CDR3 is given with its conserved first and last residue. D genes are given only for firm matches. Size tells how often a clone was seen (once, few, many) or the class of an expanded clone, and some rows leave it out.

TRBD1	TRBJ1-5	NA	TRBV10-3	CAISEGGLNQPQHF	TGTGCCATCAGTGAAGGGGGCCTCAATCAGCCCCAGCATTTT
NA	TRBJ1-4	NA	TRBV12-3/TRBV12-4	CASSYAQGEKLFF	TGTGCCAGCAGTTACGCCCAGGGTGAAAAACTGTTTTTT
NA	TRBJ1-1	NA	TRBV10-3	CAIGESRVLSWGTEAFF	TGTGCCATCGGTGAGTCTAGGGTTTTGTCCTGGGGCACTGAAGCTTTCTTT
NA	TRBJ2-6	NA	TRBV7-9	CASSDAPGANVLTF	TGTGCCAGCAGTGACGCGCCTGGGGCCAACGTCCTGACTTTC
NA	TRBJ2-7	NA	TRBV25-1	CASSESGLGTRATQQYF	TGTGCCAGCAGTGAATCCGGTCTCGGAACGAGAGCTACGCAGCAGTACTTC
TRBD1	TRBJ2-6	NA	TRBV7-3	CASSVGTGGINVLTF	TGTGCCAGCAGCGTTGGGACAGGGGGGATCAACGTCCTGACTTTC
NA	TRBJ1-5	NA	TRBV6-6	CASSYRDQPQHF	TGTGCCAGCAGTTACCGCGATCAGCCCCAGCATTTT
NA	TRBJ1-2	once	TRBV7-8	CASSFQLNYGYTF	TGTGCCAGCAGCTTTCAGCTGAACTATGGCTACACCTTC
NA	TRBJ1-1	few	TRBV20-1	CSASWGQNTEAFF	TGCAGTGCTAGTTGGGGACAGAACACTGAAGCTTTCTTT
TRBD1	TRBJ2-6	NA	TRBV19	CASSISGQGANVLTF	TGTGCCAGTAGTATATCGGGACAGGGGGCCAACGTCCTGACTTTC
NA	TRBJ1-1	few	TRBV6-2/TRBV6-3	CASSYLGDTEAFF	TGTGCCAGCAGTTACCTCGGGGACACTGAAGCTTTCTTT
NA	TRBJ1-4	many	TRBV7-9	CASSTYRVGEKLFF	TGTGCCAGCAGCACCTACAGGGTAGGAGAAAAACTGTTTTTT
NA	TRBJ1-2	once	TRBV2	CASSEGGENGYTF	TGTGCCAGCAGTGAGGGCGGGGAGAATGGCTACACCTTC
NA	TRBJ1-5	many	TRBV20-1	CSARVGAGQPQHF	TGCAGTGCTAGGGTTGGGGCCGGTCAGCCCCAGCATTTT
TRBD1	TRBJ1-2	NA	TRBV29-1	CSVEGQGARGYTF	TGCAGCGTTGAGGGACAGGGGGCACGAGGCTACACCTTC
NA	TRBJ2-2	NA	TRBV28	CASSGYGELFF	TGTGCCAGCAGTGGGTACGGGGAGCTGTTTTTT
NA	TRBJ1-1	few	TRBV15	CATSRGWRGGTEAFF	TGTGCCACCAGCAGAGGTTGGAGGGGAGGCACTGAAGCTTTCTTT
TRBD2	TRBJ2-7	NA	TRBV20-1	CSARDGLAGYEHYF	TGCAGTGCTAGAGATGGACTAGCGGGCTACGAGCACTACTTC
NA	TRBJ2-7	NA	TRBV7-8	CASSLGSWRSYEQYF	TGTGCCAGCAGCTTAGGATCCTGGAGGTCCTACGAGCAGTACTTC
NA	TRBJ1-6	few	TRBV24-1	CATSGATSSYNSPLHF	TGTGCCACCAGTGGGGCCACGAGCTCCTATAATTCACCCCTCCACTTT
TRBD1	TRBJ1-2	NA	TRBV15	CATSRPGTGFHGYTF	TGTGCCACCAGCAGACCCGGGACAGGGTTTCATGGCTACACCTTC
NA	TRBJ1-2	NA	TRBV19	CASSPTGGEGNTF	TGTGCCAGTAGTCCCACCGGGGGCGAAGGAAACACCTTC
TRBD2	TRBJ2-7	NA	TRBV29-1	CSVPRGGSTYEQYF	TGCAGCGTTCCCCGGGGGGGTTCCACCTACGAGCAGTACTTC
NA	TRBJ1-2	NA	TRBV12-3/TRBV12-4	CASSPTPQNGYTF	TGTGCCAGCAGTCCTACGCCCCAGAATGGCTACACCTTC
TRBD2	TRBJ2-5	few	TRBV10-3	CATRPGGETQYF	TGTGCCACCCGGCCGGGAGGAGAGACCCAGTACTTC
TRBD2	TRBJ2-7	NA	TRBV7-2	CASSNRTSRNYEQYF	TGTGCCAGCAGTAACCGGACTAGCCGGAACTACGAGCAGTACTTC
NA	TRBJ1-1	NA	TRBV10-3	CAISAGAGKNTEAFF	TGTGCCATCAGTGCTGGGGCAGGGAAGAACACTGAAGCTTTCTTT
TRBD2	TRBJ2-5	NA	TRBV6-5	CASSYSTASGGLQETQYF	TGTGCCAGCAGTTACTCGACGGCTAGCGGGGGCCTCCAAGAGACCCAGTACTTC
NA	TRBJ2-5	NA	TRBV7-9	CASSPRSRETQYF	TGTGCCAGCAGCCCCAGGAGTCGGGAGACCCAGTACTTC
NA	TRBJ2-5	many	TRBV5-1	CASSFKETQYF	TGCGCCAGCAGCTTTAAAGAGACCCAGTACTTC
TRBD2	TRBJ2-5	many	TRBV2	CVSSLQRLAGTKETQYF	TGTGTCAGCAGTTTACAACGACTAGCGGGAACTAAAGAGACCCAGTACTTC
NA	TRBJ1-1	many	TRBV20-1	CSARDTRSYTEAFF	TGCAGTGCTAGAGATACTCGAAGTTACACTGAAGCTTTCTTT
NA	TRBJ1-5	many	TRBV6-1	CASSLFGYRGSSNQPQHF	TGTGCCAGCAGTTTATTCGGGTATCGGGGCTCGAGCAATCAGCCCCAGCATTTT
TRBD2	TRBJ2-7	many	TRBV20-1	CSANGAGALLGEQYF	TGCAGTGCTAACGGAGCGGGAGCCCTATTGGGCGAGCAGTACTTC
NA	TRBJ1-2	NA	TRBV5-1	CASSYTGGNGYTF	TGCGCCAGCAGCTACACAGGCGGCAATGGCTACACCTTC
NA	TRBJ2-7	few	TRBV28	CASSFRGGDEQYF	TGTGCCAGCAGTTTCAGGGGAGGAGACGAGCAGTACTTC
TRBD1	TRBJ1-2	NA	TRBV11-1	CASSNGDSSLNYGYTF	TGTGCCAGCAGCAATGGGGACAGTAGCCTAAACTATGGCTACACCTTC
NA	TRBJ1-2	NA	TRBV28	CASSLLNREGGGYTF	TGTGCCAGCAGTTTGTTGAACAGGGAGGGTGGTGGCTACACCTTC
TRBD1	TRBJ2-7	few	TRBV7-9	CASSPDRLYEQYF	TGTGCCAGCAGCCCGGACAGGCTTTACGAGCAGTACTTC
TRBD2	TRBJ2-7	NA	TRBV29-1	CSVEGGLATYEQYF	TGCAGCGTTGAAGGGGGACTAGCTACCTACGAGCAGTACTTC
TRBD1	TRBJ1-2	many	TRBV5-1	CASSSELTGGSNYGYTF	TGCGCCAGCAGCTCTGAGCTGACAGGGGGTTCGAACTATGGCTACACCTTC
NA	TRBJ2-6	NA	TRBV19	CASSSHINSGANVLTF	TGTGCCAGTAGTAGCCACATCAACTCTGGGGCCAACGTCCTGACTTTC
NA	TRBJ1-1	NA	TRBV20-1	CSARAGATLFEAFF	TGCAGTGCTAGGGCGGGGGCCACTTTATTTGAAGCTTTCTTT
NA	TRBJ2-7	few	TRBV6-1	CASGTGFHEQYF	TGTGCCAGCGGAACAGGGTTTCACGAGCAGTACTTC
NA	TRBJ1-5	NA	TRBV6-8	CASSYTIMTYSNQPQHF	TGTGCCAGCAGTTACACCATTATGACATATAGCAATCAGCCCCAGCATTTT
NA	TRBJ2-7	NA	TRBV5-1	CASKVGVNYEQYF	TGCGCCAGCAAGGTGGGAGTGAACTACGAGCAGTACTTC
NA	TRBJ2-5	NA	TRBV9	CASSVDGVWETQYF	TGTGCCAGCAGCGTAGATGGGGTGTGGGAGACCCAGTACTTC
NA	TRBJ1-5	NA	TRBV2	CASSEGLSSNQPQHF	TGTGCCAGCAGTGAGGGGCTTTCGAGCAATCAGCCCCAGCATTTT
TRBD1	TRBJ2-7	many	TRBV7-2	CASSSRTGPFQYEQYF	TGTGCCAGCAGCTCCCGGACAGGGCCCTTCCAATACGAGCAGTACTTC
NA	TRBJ2-7	few	TRBV7-9	CASSQDPGGSEQYF	TGTGCCAGCAGCCAAGACCCCGGCGGAAGTGAGCAGTACTTC
NA	TRBJ1-4	many	TRBV20-1	CSAPPGQRNEKLFF	TGCAGTGCCCCCCCCGGACAGCGTAATGAAAAACTGTTTTTT
NA	TRBJ1-5	once	TRBV7-2	CASSGQETQHF	TGTGCCAGCAGCGGACAAGAGACCCAGCATTTT
TRBD1	TRBJ1-3	many	TRBV7-2	CASSAPSSSRDRESSGNTIYF	TGTGCCAGCAGCGCCCCCTCTTCGTCCCGGGACAGGGAGAGCTCTGGAAACACCATATATTTT
NA	TRBJ1-1	many	TRBV29-1	CSVLAPSSMNTEAFF	TGCAGCGTTCTAGCCCCGTCATCCATGAACACTGAAGCTTTCTTT
NA	TRBJ2-7	NA	TRBV7-8	CASSPEGSFSDGEQYF	TGTGCCAGCAGCCCCGAAGGTTCGTTTTCCGACGGCGAGCAGTACTTC
NA	TRBJ1-2	NA	TRBV20-1	CSAREASGNYGYTF	TGCAGTGCTAGAGAGGCTAGCGGGAACTATGGCTACACCTTC
TRBD2	TRBJ2-7	NA	TRBV29-1	CSGLTSGIGEQYF	TGCAGCGGGCTGACTAGCGGGATAGGGGAGCAGTACTTC
NA	TRBJ1-3	many	TRBV20-1	CSASAGGSSGNTIYF	TGCAGTGCTAGTGCTGGGGGAAGCTCTGGAAACACCATATATTTT
NA	TRBJ2-7	NA	TRBV29-1	CSVVVGSDEQYF	TGCAGCGTTGTGGTTGGTTCTGACGAGCAGTACTTC